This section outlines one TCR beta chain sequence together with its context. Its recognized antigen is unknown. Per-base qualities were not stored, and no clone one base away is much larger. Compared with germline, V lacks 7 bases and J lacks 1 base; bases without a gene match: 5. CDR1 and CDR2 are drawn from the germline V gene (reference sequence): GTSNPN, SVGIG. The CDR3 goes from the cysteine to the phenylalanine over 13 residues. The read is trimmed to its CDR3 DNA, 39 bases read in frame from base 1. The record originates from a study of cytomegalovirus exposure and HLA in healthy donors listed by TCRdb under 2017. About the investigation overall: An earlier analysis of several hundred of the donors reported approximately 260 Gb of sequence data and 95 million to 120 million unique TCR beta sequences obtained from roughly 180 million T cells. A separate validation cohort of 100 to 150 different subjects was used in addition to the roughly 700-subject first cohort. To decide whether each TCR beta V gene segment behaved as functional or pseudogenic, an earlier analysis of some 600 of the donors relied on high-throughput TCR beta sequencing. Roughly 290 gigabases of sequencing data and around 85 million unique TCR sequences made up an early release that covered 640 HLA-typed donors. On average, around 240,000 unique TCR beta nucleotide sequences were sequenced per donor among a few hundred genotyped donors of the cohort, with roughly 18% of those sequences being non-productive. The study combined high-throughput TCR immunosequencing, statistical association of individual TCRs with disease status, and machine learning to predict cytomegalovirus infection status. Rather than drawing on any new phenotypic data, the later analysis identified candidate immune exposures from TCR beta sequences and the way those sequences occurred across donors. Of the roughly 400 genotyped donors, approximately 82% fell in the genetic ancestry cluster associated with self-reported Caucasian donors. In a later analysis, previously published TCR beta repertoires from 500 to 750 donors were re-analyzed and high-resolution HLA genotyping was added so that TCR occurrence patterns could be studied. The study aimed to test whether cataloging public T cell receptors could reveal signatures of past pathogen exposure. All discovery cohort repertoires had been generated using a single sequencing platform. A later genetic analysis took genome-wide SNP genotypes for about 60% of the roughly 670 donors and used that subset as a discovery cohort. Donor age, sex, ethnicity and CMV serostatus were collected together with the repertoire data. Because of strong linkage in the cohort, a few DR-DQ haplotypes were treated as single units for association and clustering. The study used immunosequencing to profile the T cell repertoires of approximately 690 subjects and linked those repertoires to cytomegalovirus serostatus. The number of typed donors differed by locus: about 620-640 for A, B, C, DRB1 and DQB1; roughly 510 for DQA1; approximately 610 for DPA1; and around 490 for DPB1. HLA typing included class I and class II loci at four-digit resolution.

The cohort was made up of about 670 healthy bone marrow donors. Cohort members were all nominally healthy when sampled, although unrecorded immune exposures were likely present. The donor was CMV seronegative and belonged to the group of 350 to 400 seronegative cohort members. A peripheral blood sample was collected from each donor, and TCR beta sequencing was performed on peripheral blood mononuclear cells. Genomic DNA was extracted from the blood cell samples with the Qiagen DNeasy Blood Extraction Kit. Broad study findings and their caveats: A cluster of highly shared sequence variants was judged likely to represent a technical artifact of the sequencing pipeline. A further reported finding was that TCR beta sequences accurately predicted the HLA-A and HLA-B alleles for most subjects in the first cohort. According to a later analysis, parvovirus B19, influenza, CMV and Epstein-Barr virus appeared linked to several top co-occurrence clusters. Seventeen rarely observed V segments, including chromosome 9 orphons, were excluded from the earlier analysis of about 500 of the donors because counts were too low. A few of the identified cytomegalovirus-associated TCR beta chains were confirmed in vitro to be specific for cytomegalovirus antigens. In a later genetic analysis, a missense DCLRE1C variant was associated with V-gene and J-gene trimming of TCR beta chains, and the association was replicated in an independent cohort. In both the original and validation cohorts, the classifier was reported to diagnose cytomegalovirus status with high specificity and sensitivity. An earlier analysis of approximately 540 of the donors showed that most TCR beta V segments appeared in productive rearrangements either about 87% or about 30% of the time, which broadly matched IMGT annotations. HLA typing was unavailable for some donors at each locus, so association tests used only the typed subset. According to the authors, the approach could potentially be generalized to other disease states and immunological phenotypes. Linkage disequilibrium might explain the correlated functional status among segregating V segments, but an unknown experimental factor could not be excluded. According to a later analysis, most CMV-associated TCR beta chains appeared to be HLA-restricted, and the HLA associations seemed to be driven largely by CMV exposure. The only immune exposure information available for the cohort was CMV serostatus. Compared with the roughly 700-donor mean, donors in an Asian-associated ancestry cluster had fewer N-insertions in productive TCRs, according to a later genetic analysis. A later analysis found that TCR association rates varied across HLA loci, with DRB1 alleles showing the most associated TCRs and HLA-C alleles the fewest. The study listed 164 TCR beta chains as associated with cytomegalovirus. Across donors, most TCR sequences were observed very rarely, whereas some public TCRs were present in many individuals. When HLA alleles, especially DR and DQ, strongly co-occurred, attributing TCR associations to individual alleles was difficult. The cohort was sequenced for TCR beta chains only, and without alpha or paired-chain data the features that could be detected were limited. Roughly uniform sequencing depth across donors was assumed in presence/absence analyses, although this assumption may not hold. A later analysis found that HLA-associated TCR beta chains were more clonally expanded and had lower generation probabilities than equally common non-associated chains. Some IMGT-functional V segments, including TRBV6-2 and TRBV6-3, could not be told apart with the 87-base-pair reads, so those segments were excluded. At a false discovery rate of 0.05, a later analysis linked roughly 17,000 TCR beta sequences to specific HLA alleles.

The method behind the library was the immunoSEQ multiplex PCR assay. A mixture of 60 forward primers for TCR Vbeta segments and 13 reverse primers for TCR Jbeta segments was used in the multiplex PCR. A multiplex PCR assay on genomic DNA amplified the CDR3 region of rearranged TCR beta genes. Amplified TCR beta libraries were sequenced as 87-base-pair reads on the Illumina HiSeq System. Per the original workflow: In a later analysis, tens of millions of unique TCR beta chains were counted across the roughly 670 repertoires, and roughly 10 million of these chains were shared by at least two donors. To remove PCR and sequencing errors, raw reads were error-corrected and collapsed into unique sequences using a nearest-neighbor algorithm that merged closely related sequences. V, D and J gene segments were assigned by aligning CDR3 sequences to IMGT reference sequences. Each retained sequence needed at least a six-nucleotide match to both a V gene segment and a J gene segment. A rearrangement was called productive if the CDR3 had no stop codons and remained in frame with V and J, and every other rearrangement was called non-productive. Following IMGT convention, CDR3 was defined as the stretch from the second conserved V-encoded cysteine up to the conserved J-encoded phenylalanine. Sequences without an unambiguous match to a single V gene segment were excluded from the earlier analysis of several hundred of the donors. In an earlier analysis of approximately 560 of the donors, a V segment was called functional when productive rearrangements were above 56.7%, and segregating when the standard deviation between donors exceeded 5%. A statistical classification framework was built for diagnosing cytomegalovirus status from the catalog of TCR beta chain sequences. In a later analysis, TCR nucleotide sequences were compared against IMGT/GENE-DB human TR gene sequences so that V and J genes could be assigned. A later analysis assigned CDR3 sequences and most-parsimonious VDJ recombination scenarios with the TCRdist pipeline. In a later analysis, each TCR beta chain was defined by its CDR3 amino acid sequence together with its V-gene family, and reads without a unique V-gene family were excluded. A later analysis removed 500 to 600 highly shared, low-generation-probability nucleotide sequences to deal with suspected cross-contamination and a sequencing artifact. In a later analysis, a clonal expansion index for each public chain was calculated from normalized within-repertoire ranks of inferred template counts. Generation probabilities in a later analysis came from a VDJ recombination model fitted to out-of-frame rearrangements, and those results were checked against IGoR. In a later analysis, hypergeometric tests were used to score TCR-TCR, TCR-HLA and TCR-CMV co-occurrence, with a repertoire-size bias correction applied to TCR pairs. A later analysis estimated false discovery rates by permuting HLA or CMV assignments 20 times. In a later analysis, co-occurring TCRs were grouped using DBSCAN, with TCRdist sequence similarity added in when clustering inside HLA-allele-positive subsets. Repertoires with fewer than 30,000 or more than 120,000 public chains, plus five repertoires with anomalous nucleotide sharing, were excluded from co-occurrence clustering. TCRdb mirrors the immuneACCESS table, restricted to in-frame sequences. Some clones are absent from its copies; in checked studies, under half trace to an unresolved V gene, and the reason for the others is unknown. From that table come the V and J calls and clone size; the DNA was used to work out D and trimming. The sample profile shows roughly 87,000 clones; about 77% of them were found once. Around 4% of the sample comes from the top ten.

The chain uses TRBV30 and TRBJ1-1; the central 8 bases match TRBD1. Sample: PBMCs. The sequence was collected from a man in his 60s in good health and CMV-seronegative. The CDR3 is CASKGQENTEAFF. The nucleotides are TGTGCCTCAAAGGGACAGGAGAACACTGAAGCTTTCTTT.